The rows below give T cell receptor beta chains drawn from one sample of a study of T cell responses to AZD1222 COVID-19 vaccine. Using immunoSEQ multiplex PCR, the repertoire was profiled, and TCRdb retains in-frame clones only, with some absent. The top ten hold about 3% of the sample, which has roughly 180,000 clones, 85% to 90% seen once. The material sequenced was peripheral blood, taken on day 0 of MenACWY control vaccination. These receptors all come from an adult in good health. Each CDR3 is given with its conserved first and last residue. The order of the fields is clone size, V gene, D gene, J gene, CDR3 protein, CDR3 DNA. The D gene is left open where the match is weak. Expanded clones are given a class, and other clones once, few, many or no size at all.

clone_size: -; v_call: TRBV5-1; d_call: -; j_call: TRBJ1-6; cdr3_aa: CASNAGSSYNSPLHF; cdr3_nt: TGCGCCAGCAACGCAGGGAGCTCCTATAATTCACCCCTCCACTTT
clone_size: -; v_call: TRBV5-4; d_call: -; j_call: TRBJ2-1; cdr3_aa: CASSLDWGKTREQFF; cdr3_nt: TGTGCCAGCAGCTTGGATTGGGGAAAAACTCGTGAGCAGTTCTTC
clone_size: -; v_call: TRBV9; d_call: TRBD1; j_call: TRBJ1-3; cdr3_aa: CASSVSRGSGNTIYF; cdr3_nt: TGTGCCAGCAGCGTTTCCAGGGGGTCTGGAAACACCATATATTTT
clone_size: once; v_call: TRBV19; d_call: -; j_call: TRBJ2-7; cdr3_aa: CASSMGGLDPYEQYF; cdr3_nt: TGTGCCAGTAGTATGGGAGGCCTCGACCCCTACGAGCAGTACTTC
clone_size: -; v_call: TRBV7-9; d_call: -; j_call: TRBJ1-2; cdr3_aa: CASTPKDRDGYTF; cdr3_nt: TGTGCCAGCACCCCGAAGGACAGAGATGGCTACACCTTC
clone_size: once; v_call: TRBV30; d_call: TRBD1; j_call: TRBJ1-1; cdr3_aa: CAWSGQGAQVLRTEAFF; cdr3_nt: TGTGCCTGGAGTGGACAGGGGGCGCAAGTTCTGAGGACTGAAGCTTTCTTT
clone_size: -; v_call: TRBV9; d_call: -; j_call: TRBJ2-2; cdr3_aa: CASSVDEGTGELFF; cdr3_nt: TGTGCCAGCAGCGTAGACGAGGGCACCGGGGAGCTGTTTTTT
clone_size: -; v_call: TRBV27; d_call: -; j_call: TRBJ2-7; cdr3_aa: CASSSGSRPYEQYF; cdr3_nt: TGTGCCAGCAGTTCGGGCAGCCGACCCTACGAGCAGTACTTC
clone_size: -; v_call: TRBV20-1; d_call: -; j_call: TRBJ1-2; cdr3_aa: CSLNYGYTF; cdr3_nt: TGCAGTCTTAACTATGGCTACACCTTC
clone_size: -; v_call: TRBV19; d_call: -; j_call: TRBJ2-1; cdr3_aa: CASNTQNNEQFF; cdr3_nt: TGTGCCAGCAATACACAGAACAATGAGCAGTTCTTC
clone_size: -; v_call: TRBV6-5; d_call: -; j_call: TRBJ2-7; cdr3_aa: CASSYSTGTPYHEQYF; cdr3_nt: TGTGCCAGCAGTTACTCGACCGGGACCCCATACCACGAGCAGTACTTC
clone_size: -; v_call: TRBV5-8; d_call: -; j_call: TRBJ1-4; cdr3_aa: CASSFGQGMWKLFF; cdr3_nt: TGTGCCAGCAGCTTTGGGCAGGGGATGTGGAAACTGTTTTTT
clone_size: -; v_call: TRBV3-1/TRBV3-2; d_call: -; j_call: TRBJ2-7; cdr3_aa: CASSQGHIAYEQYF; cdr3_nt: TGTGCCAGCAGCCAAGGACATATTGCCTACGAGCAGTACTTC
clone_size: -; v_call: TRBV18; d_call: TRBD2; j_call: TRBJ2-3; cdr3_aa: CASSPQRERSTDTQYF; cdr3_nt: TGTGCCAGCTCACCACAGCGGGAACGGAGCACAGATACGCAGTATTTT
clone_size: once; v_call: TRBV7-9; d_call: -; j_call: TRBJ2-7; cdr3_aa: CASSEQGKIYEQYF; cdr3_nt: TGTGCCAGCAGCGAACAGGGCAAGATCTACGAGCAGTACTTC
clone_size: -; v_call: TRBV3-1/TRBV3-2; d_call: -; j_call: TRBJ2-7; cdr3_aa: CASSQSGGGEQYF; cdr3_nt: TGTGCCAGCAGCCAATCCGGAGGGGGCGAGCAGTACTTC
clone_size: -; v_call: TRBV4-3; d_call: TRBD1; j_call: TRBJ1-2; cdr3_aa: CASSQVPGTAYGYTF; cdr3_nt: TGCGCCAGCAGCCAAGTCCCCGGGACAGCCTATGGCTACACCTTC
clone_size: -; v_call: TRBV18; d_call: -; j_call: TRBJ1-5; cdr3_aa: CASSPPGPQGQPQHF; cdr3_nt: TGTGCCAGCTCACCACCGGGACCCCAGGGCCAGCCCCAGCATTTT
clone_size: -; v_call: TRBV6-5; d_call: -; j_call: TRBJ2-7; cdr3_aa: CASSYGQGDEQYF; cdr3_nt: TGTGCCAGCAGTTATGGACAAGGCGACGAGCAGTACTTC
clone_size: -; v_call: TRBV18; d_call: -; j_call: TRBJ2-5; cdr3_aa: CASSPTHQETQYF; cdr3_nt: TGTGCCAGCTCACCGACCCATCAAGAGACCCAGTACTTC
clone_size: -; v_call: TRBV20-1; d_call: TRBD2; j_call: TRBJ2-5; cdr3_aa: CSASLGRLAGLWTQYF; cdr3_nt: TGCAGTGCTAGTTTAGGGAGACTAGCGGGGTTGTGGACCCAGTACTTC
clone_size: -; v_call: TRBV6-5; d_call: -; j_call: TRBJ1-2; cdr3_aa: CASSTDLGYTF; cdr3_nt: TGTGCCAGCAGTACCGACCTGGGCTACACCTTC
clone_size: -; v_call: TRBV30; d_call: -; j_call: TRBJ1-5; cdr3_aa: CAWSSSFDEPQHF; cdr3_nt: TGTGCCTGGAGTTCGTCCTTCGATGAACCCCAGCATTTT
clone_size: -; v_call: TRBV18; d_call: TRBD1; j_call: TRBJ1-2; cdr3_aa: CASSDRGLGYTF; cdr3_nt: TGTGCCAGCTCAGACAGGGGGCTTGGCTACACCTTC
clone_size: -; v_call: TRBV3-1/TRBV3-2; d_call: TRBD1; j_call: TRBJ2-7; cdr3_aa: CASSHDQGAYEQYF; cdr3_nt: TGTGCCAGCAGCCACGATCAGGGGGCCTACGAGCAGTACTTC
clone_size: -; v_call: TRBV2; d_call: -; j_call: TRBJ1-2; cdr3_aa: CASSEAWGLNYGYTF; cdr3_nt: TGTGCCAGCAGTGAAGCGTGGGGGCTTAACTATGGCTACACCTTC
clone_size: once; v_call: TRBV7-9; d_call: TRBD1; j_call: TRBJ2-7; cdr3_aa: CASSLGTAISYEQYF; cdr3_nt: TGTGCCAGCAGCCTGGGGACAGCAATTTCGTACGAGCAGTACTTC
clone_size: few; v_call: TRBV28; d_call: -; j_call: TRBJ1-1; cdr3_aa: CASSAGGPDTEAFF; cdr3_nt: TGTGCCAGCAGTGCCGGGGGGCCCGACACTGAAGCTTTCTTT
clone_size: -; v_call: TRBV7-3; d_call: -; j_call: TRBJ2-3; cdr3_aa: CASSLTGGYTDTQYF; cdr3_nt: TGTGCCAGCAGCTTAACGGGCGGCTACACAGATACGCAGTATTTT
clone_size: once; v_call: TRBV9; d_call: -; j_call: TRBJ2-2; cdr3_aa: CASSDLTNTGELFF; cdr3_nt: TGTGCCAGCAGCGACCTGACGAACACCGGGGAGCTGTTTTTT
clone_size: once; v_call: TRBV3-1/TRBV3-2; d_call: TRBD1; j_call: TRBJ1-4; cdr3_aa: CASSPLGQETEKLFF; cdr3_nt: TGTGCCAGCAGCCCTCTTGGACAGGAGACGGAAAAACTGTTTTTT
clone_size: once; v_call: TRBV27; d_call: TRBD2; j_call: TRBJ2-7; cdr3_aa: CASSLGLAGEPGEQYF; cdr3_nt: TGTGCCAGCAGTTTAGGACTAGCGGGAGAACCCGGCGAGCAGTACTTC
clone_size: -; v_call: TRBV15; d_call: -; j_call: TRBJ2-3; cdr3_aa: CATSTTDTQYF; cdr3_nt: TGTGCCACCAGCACCACAGATACGCAGTATTTT
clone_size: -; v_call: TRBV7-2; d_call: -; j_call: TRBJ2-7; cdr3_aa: CASSLSGDSSYEQYF; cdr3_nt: TGTGCCAGCAGCCTGAGCGGGGACAGCTCCTACGAGCAGTACTTC
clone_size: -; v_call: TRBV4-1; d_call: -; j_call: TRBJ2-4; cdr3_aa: CASSEGTWRSLAKNIQYF; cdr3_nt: TGCGCCAGCAGCGAAGGGACATGGAGGTCCTTAGCCAAAAACATTCAGTACTTC
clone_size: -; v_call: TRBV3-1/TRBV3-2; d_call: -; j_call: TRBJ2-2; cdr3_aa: CATRHRTDTGELFF; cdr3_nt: TGTGCCACCAGACATCGGACGGACACCGGGGAGCTGTTTTTT
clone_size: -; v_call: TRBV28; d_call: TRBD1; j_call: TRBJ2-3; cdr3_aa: CASSSYRGLGADTQYF; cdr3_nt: TGTGCCAGCAGTTCCTACAGGGGGCTGGGTGCAGATACGCAGTATTTT
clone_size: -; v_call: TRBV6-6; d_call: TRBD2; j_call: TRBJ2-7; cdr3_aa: CASALAGRETYEQYF; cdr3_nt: TGTGCCTCGGCGCTAGCGGGGAGAGAAACCTACGAGCAGTACTTC
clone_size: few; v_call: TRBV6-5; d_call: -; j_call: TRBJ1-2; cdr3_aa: CASRPGGDYGYTF; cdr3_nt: TGTGCCAGCAGGCCTGGTGGGGACTATGGCTACACCTTC
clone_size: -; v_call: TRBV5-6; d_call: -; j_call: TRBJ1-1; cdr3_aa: CASSRGVGNTEAFF; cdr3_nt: TGTGCCAGCAGCCGGGGCGTGGGGAACACTGAAGCTTTCTTT
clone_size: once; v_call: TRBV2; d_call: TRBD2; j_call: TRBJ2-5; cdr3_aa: CASSPREGETQYF; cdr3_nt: TGTGCCAGCAGCCCTCGGGAGGGGGAGACCCAGTACTTC
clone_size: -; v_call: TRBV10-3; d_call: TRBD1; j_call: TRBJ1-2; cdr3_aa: CAISETGGDGYTF; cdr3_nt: TGTGCCATCAGTGAAACAGGGGGTGATGGCTACACCTTC
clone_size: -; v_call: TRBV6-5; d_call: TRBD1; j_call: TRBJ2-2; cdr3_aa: CASSYDRGLTGELFF; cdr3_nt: TGTGCCAGCAGTTACGACAGGGGCCTCACCGGGGAGCTGTTTTTT
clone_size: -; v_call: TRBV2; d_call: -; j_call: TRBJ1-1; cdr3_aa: CASATGGAQAFF; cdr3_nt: TGTGCCAGCGCTACTGGGGGGGCACAAGCTTTCTTT
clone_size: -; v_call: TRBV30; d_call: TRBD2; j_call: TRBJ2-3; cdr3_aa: CAWSRPGGGDTQYF; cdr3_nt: TGTGCCTGGAGCAGACCGGGGGGTGGGGATACGCAGTATTTT
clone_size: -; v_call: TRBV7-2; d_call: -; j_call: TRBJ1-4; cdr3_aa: CASSLGNSGEKLFF; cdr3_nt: TGTGCCAGCAGCTTGGGGAACAGCGGTGAAAAACTGTTTTTT
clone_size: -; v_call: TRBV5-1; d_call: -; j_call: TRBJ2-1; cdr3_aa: CASRGVGSYNEQFF; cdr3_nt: TGCGCCAGCAGGGGGGTTGGGTCCTACAATGAGCAGTTCTTC
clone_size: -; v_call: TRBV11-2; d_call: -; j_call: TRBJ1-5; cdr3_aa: CASSLEDLRPQHF; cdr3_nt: TGTGCCAGCAGCTTAGAGGACCTACGGCCCCAGCATTTT
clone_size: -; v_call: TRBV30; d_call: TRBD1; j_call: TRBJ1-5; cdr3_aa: CAWSRGNLGNQPQHF; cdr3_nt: TGTGCCTGGAGCAGGGGGAATCTTGGCAATCAGCCCCAGCATTTT
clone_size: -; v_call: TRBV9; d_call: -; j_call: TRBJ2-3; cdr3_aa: CASSVSDPTDTQYF; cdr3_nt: TGTGCCAGCAGCGTTAGTGACCCCACAGATACGCAGTATTTT
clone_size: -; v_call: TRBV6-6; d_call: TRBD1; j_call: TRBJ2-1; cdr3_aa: CASSYSLGGEQFF; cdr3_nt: TGTGCCAGCAGTTACTCTTTAGGGGGCGAGCAGTTCTTC
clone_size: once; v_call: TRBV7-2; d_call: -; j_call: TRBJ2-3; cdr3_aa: CASSFIGSLTDTQYF; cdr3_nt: TGTGCCAGCAGCTTTATCGGGAGTCTCACAGATACGCAGTATTTT
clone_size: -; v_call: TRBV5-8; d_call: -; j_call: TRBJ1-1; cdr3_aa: CASSFGTAPYTEAFF; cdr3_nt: TGTGCCAGCAGCTTTGGTACAGCCCCATACACTGAAGCTTTCTTT
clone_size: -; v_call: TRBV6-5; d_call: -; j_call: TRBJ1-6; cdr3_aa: CASNPRAGGGSPLHF; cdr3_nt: TGTGCCAGCAATCCCCGGGCGGGCGGAGGTTCACCCCTCCACTTT
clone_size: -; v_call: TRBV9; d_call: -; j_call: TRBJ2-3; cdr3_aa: CATGGGASTDTQYF; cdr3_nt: TGTGCCACAGGGGGAGGGGCTAGCACAGATACGCAGTATTTT
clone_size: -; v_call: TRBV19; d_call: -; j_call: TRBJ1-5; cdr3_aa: CASNPNPGAAYQPQHF; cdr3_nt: TGTGCCAGTAACCCAAATCCGGGGGCTGCCTATCAGCCCCAGCATTTT
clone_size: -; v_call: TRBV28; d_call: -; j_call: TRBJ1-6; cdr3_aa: CASSLYVSSSYNSPLHF; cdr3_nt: TGTGCCAGCAGTTTATACGTATCGAGCTCCTATAATTCACCCCTCCACTTT
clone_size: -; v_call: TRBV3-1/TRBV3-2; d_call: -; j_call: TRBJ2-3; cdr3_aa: CASSLSPSDTDTQYF; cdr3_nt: TGTGCCAGCAGCCTCAGCCCGTCGGACACAGATACGCAGTATTTT
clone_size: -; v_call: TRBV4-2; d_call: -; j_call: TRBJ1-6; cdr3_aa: CASSQSGFHNSPLHF; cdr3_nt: TGTGCCAGCAGCCAATCAGGGTTCCATAATTCACCCCTCCACTTT